One and the same sample provided the 14 T cell receptor beta chains below, sequenced in a study of T cell repertoires in cytomegalovirus infection. TCRdb passed the reads through MiXCR, listing each CDR3 protein once. Seen here are roughly 80,000 distinct CDR3 sequences, about 40% observed once, and the top ten hold 80% to 95%. These receptors have no known antigen. Here the sequenced sample was CD8+ T cells from cultured PBMCs, taken from culture after CMV antigen stimulation. The receptors originated from a human donor in good health (CMV status not recorded). Some clones in this sample may be carry-over from other donors' samples.

A few counts support this clonotype. The V and J genes are TRBV7-9 and TRBJ1-5; unclear D gene. Deletions cut 1 base from V and 5 bases from J, with 12 bases between. CDR3 length: 15 amino acids. CDR1 and CDR2 (germline): SEHNR, FQNEAQ (reference sequence). The DNA of the CDR3 is TGTGCCAGCAGCTTAGTAGGAGGGTGGGATCAGCCCCAGCATTTT. It encodes CASSLVGGWDQPQHF.

The chain links TRBV27 to TRBJ2-3, with 16 positions matching TRBD2. Germline V gene sequence: CDR1 MNHEY, CDR2 SMNVEV (reference sequence). CDR3 length: 18 residues. V trimming: 5 bases; J trimming: 5 bases; junction bases outside the gene matches: 10. Written as DNA, the CDR3 is TGTGCCAGCAGTACCGGGACTAGCGGGGGGGCCATTGGAGATACGCAGTATTTT. Protein sequence: CASSTGTSGGAIGDTQYF.

V gene TRBV7-9 combines with J gene TRBJ2-3, with D possibly being TRBD1 (6 bases). CDR1 is SEHNR and CDR2 is FQNEAQ in the germline V gene (reference sequence). The CDR3 runs 15 residues. V was pared by 5 bases and J by 1 base, with 13 bases between. CDR3 sequence (DNA): TGTGCCAGCAGCGAACCGCGACAGGGCACAGATACGCAGTATTTT. It encodes CASSEPRQGTDTQYF.

This clonotype occurred a few times. The chain uses TRBV6-5 and TRBJ2-2, with unresolved D. Germline V gives CDR1 MNHEY, CDR2 SVGAGI. The CDR3 runs to 13 residues. V lost 9 bases, J lost 5 bases, and 13 bases lay in between. The CDR3 DNA reads TGTGCCAGTACGGAGACTCGTACCGGGGAGCTGTTTTTT. Translating it yields CASTETRTGELFF.

The chain joins TRBV7-2 to TRBJ2-2, with D maybe TRBD2 (7 bases). This CDR3 has 16 amino acids. Looked up from germline, CDR1 is SGHTA and CDR2 is FQGNSA. Trimming took off 1 base at V and 2 bases at J, with 11 bases between the two ends. CDR3 sequence reads: CASSLVGGANTGELFF. The CDR3 region has the DNA TGTGCCAGCAGCTTAGTAGGGGGGGCCAACACCGGGGAGCTGTTTTTT.

The J gene is TRBJ1-5, the V gene TRBV6-2 or TRBV6-3; perhaps TRBD1 as D (5 bases). Looked up from germline, CDR1 is MNHEY and CDR2 is SVGEGT. Trimming stripped 4 bases from V and 1 base from J, with 8 bases between. This CDR3 has 14 residues. CDR3 DNA sequence: TGTGCCAGCAGTTCAGGGTACAGCAATCAGCCCCAGCATTTT. Amino acid sequence: CASSSGYSNQPQHF.

The V and J genes are TRBV19 and TRBJ2-7, with 7 positions matching TRBD1. V trimming: 6 bases; J trimming: 3 bases; junction bases outside the gene matches: 5. Per germline, CDR1 LNHDA and CDR2 SQIVND (reference sequence). This CDR3 spans 13 amino acids. The CDR3 nucleotides read TGTGCCAGTAGCCCGGGACAGCGCTACGAGCAGTACTTC. Protein sequence: CASSPGQRYEQYF. The complete variable domain, with remaining parts taken from reference TRBV19 and TRBJ2-7, reads DGGITQSPKYLFRKEGQNVTLSCEQNLNHDAMYWYRQDPGQGLRLIYYSQIVNDFQKGDIAEGYSVSREKKESFPLTVTSAQKNPTAFYLCASSPGQRYEQYFGPGTRLTVT.

This clonotype has a single count. The gene calls are TRBV7-6 and TRBJ2-2, with D uncertain. V lost 1 base and J lost 1, with 7 bases in between. Germline V gives CDR1 SGHVS, CDR2 FNYEAQ. The CDR3 contains 15 residues. In DNA, the CDR3 is TGTGCCAGCAGCTTAGATCTGGGGAACACCGGGGAGCTGTTTTTT. Protein sequence: CASSLDLGNTGELFF.

This rearrangement joins TRBV11-3 to TRBJ2-2; 9 positions agree with TRBD1. There are 18 residues in the CDR3. V was pared by 1 base and J by 3 bases, with 9 bases of the junction left unmatched. CDR1 and CDR2 (germline): SGHNT, YENEEA. The CDR3 sequence: CASSLGWLQGAYTGELFF. The CDR3 DNA reads as TGTGCCAGCAGCTTAGGATGGTTACAGGGGGCCTACACCGGGGAGCTGTTTTTT.

This clonotype was seen once. The J gene is TRBJ2-7, the V gene TRBV5-4; the D gene is possibly TRBD2 (6 bases). Deletions cut 3 bases from V and 0 bases from J, with 10 bases between. Germline V gene data show CDR1 as SGHNT and CDR2 as YYREEE (reference sequence). CDR3 size: 14 residues. The CDR3 coding sequence is TGTGCCAGCAGCTATGGAGGGATCTCCTACGAGCAGTACTTC. Its translation: CASSYGGISYEQYF.

The chain has TRBV6-6 and TRBJ1-1; D is undetermined. Trimming took 7 bases from V and 2 from J, leaving 14 bases between them. Germline CDR1 MNHNY, CDR2 SVGAGI (reference sequence). The CDR3 spans 14 residues. The CDR3 DNA follows: TGTGCCAGCATTATCGAAGGACTTAACACTGAAGCTTTCTTT. As protein: CASIIEGLNTEAFF.

The V call is TRBV5-1, the J call TRBJ2-7, with 7 bases identical to TRBD1. The junction had 15 bases not matched to a gene; V was cut back by 6 bases and J by 3 bases. Per germline, CDR1 SGHRS and CDR2 YFSETQ. This CDR3 has 16 amino acids. This CDR3 reads CASKDRSGTAFYEQYF. In DNA form, the CDR3 reads TGCGCCAGCAAGGACCGTTCCGGGACAGCCTTCTACGAGCAGTACTTC.

The chain couples TRBV19 to TRBJ2-7; possibly TRBD2 for D (6 bases). Per the germline V gene, CDR1 is LNHDA and CDR2 is SQIVND (reference sequence). The ends were cut back, 5 bases at V and 3 bases at J, with 11 bases in the middle. CDR3 length: 13 residues. CDR3 region: CASSFGGHYEQYF. CDR3 DNA sequence: TGTGCCAGTAGTTTCGGGGGTCACTACGAGCAGTACTTC.

This chain joins TRBV10-3 and TRBJ2-2; the match to TRBD1 covers 8 bases. Per germline, CDR1 ENHRY and CDR2 SYGVKD. The CDR3 totals 15 residues. J was trimmed by 3 bases and V by 6 bases; bases with no gene match: 6. This chain's CDR3 is CAIRETGADTGELFF. DNA for the CDR3: TGTGCCATCAGGGAGACAGGGGCGGACACCGGGGAGCTGTTTTTT.